This T cell receptor beta chain was profiled in a study of blood T cell repertoires in COVID-19. The overall study: There were acute and convalescent COVID-19 samples, and they came from the United States, Italy and Spain. T cells, B-cell-depleted T cells, or PBMCs provided the cDNA or gDNA that served as material.

Participants spanned ages about 18 to 100 years and resided in roughly 22 US areas. CDR3 length: 14 amino acids. Trimming shortened V by 7 bases and J by 3 bases, and 12 bases separated the two germline ends. Looked up from germline, CDR1 is SNHLY and CDR2 is FYNNEI. In the authors' methods: Amplifying reference gene primers gave estimates of nucleated cell counts. TCRdb's table, derived via immunoSEQ multiplex PCR, lists solely in-frame clones and lacks some. V and J calls and clone size follow that table, whereas D and trimming were derived from the DNA. This sample carries fewer than 250,000 clones, about 87% of them seen once, and the ten largest clones take around 2.6%.

The clonotype originates from a woman in her thirties with acute COVID-19. The source material was PBMCs or T cells enriched from blood (not recorded which). The V and J genes are TRBV2 and TRBJ2-2; D remains unclear. This CDR3 reads CASKALRYTGELFF. The CDR3 nucleotides are TGTGCCAGCAAAGCCCTTCGTTACACCGGGGAGCTGTTTTTT.